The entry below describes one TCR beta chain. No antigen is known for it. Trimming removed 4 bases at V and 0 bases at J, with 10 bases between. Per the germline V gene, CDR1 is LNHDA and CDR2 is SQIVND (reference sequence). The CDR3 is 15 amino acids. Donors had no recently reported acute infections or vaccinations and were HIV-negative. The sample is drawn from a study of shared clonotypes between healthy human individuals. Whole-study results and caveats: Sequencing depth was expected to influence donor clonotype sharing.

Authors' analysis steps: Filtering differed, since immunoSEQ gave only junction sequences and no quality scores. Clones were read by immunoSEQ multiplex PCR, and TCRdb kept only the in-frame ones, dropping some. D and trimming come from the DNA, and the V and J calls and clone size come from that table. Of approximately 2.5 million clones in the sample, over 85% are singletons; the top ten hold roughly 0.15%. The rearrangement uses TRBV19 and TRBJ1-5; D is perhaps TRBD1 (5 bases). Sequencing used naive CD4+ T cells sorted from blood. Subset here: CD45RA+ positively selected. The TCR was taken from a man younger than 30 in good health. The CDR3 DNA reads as TGTGCCAGTAGTACCCCAGGGACTAGCAATCAGCCCCAGCATTTT. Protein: CASSTPGTSNQPQHF. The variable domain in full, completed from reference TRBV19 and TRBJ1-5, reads DGGITQSPKYLFRKEGQNVTLSCEQNLNHDAMYWYRQDPGQGLRLIYYSQIVNDFQKGDIAEGYSVSREKKESFPLTVTSAQKNPTAFYLCASSTPGTSNQPQHFGDGTRLSIL.